The subject of this entry is one T cell receptor beta chain. Its target is not known. PCR amplification relied on 60 Vbeta primers (plus 13 Jbeta primers). In the study's own analysis: About 10 million shared chains were among some 75 million unique TCR beta chains counted in a later analysis. TCRdb's table, derived via immunoSEQ multiplex PCR, lists solely in-frame clones and lacks some. D and trimming come from the DNA, and the V and J calls and clone size come from that table. There are tens of thousands of clones in the sample, with 15% to 19% held by the top ten. The data were obtained in a study of cytomegalovirus exposure and HLA in healthy donors. Study at large: Earlier findings included some 120 million unique TCR beta sequences obtained from about 179 million T cells. Falling in the Caucasian-associated ancestry cluster were about 82% of approximately 400 genotyped donors. Whole-study results and caveats: Because they were indistinguishable, some V segments, including TRBV6-2 and TRBV6-3, were excluded.

The CDR3 sequence is 12 residues long. CDR1 SQVTM and CDR2 ANQGSEA come from the germline V gene. V lost 7 bases and J lost 5, with 14 bases in between. The sequenced material came from PBMCs. This sequence joins TRBV29-1 and TRBJ2-5; D is undetermined. This TCR was recovered from a man aged 50-59 years in good health and CMV-seropositive. The CDR3 nucleotides read TGCAGCGCTGCACAGATTAGGGAGACCCAGTACTTC. This gives the protein CSAAQIRETQYF.